The entry below describes one TCR beta chain. V was shortened by 0 bases and J by 3 bases, with 10 bases between the two germline ends. The CDR3 runs 15 residues. Germline V gene data show CDR1 as SGHNT and CDR2 as YYREEE (reference sequence). The source of the sample is a study of blood T cell repertoires in COVID-19. Study summary: COVID-19 samples, acute and convalescent, were from the United States, Italy and Spain. Sources were T cells, B-cell-depleted T cells, or PBMCs; the material itself was cDNA or gDNA.

As originally analysed: Amplification of reference gene primers provided the estimated nucleated cell counts. Profiled with immunoSEQ multiplex PCR; TCRdb holds only in-frame clones, not every one. Clonal size and the V and J genes are those of that table, whereas D and trimming came from the DNA. The sample shows about 230,000 clones, over 80% of them seen only once. Sequenced material: peripheral blood. This TCR derives from a man aged 40-55 years with acute or convalescent COVID-19. The chain uses TRBV5-4 and TRBJ2-1; D is perhaps TRBD1 (5 bases). CDR3 loop: CASSLDQGIYNEQFF. CDR3 sequence (DNA): TGTGCCAGCAGCTTGGATCAGGGTATCTACAATGAGCAGTTCTTC. Based on the CDR3 plus reference TRBV5-4 and TRBJ2-1, the full variable domain is ETGVTQSPTHLIKTRGQQVTLRCSSQSGHNTVSWYQQALGQGPQFIFQYYREEENGRGNFPPRFSGLQFPNYSSELNVNALELDDSALYLCASSLDQGIYNEQFFGPGTRLTVL.